The 23 T cell receptor beta chains presented below share a single source sample, sequenced in a study of CD8+ T cells in alopecia areata. Reverse transcription of extracted RNA yielded cDNA, which provided the sequencing template. TCRdb's copy holds only in-frame clones and misses some; the assay was immunoSEQ multiplex PCR. The sample yields 150,000 or so clones, about 71% seen once. Treatment meaning: oral pan-JAK inhibitor, 5-10 mg twice daily. The sequenced sample was CD4+ T cells sorted from blood, obtained at week 4, from a patient treated with tofacitinib. The source is a human donor with alopecia areata.

This clone has only a few counts. The rearrangement links TRBV5-1 to TRBJ2-5; D may be TRBD1 (6 bases). The V gene lost 4 bases and the J gene lost 3 bases, with 13 bases spanning the gap. Germline assignment: CDR1 SGHRS and CDR2 YFSETQ. CDR3 length: 14 residues. This CDR3 reads CASSPTTGEETQYF. The CDR3 region has the DNA TGCGCCAGCAGCCCGACGACAGGAGAAGAGACCCAGTACTTC.

V is TRBV9 and J is TRBJ1-2, with D possibly matching TRBD1 (6 bases). CDR1 SGDLS and CDR2 YYNGEE come from the germline V gene. The V and J ends lost 4 bases and 4 bases respectively, with 17 bases between them. The CDR3 totals 15 residues. CDR3 protein: CASSTLQGFTYGYTF. CDR3 nucleotide sequence: TGTGCCAGCAGCACCCTACAGGGTTTTACCTATGGCTACACCTTC.

This clone was counted between two and nine times. The rearrangement uses TRBV4-1 and TRBJ2-1; 12 bases agree with TRBD2. The CDR3 contains 17 residues. CDR1 is MGHRA, CDR2 YSYEKL, per germline. V dropped 4 bases and J dropped 7; count of bases not matched to a gene: 11. The CDR3, as DNA: TGCGCCAGCAGCCGGGGCGGACTAGCGGGGTTAGGTAATGAGCAGTTCTTC. Protein sequence: CASSRGGLAGLGNEQFF.

CDR3 amino acids: CASSHSGGPGNEQFF. DNA of the CDR3: TGCGCCAGCAGCCATAGCGGGGGGCCGGGGAATGAGCAGTTCTTC. The chain combines TRBV5-1 with TRBJ2-1; TRBD2 matches 10 bases. The CDR3 contains 15 residues. Germline assignment: CDR1 SGHRS and CDR2 YFSETQ. The J segment lost 7 bases and the V segment lost 4 bases, leaving 8 bases of the junction unmatched.

The chain combines TRBV7-2 with TRBJ1-1; D is unresolved. The CDR3 totals 14 residues. The germline V gene has CDR1 SGHTA and CDR2 FQGNSA. V gave up 1 base and J gave up 1 base, with 7 bases separating them. The DNA of the CDR3 is TGTGCCAGCAGCTTAGGGAGCGGGAACACTGAAGCTTTCTTT. This translates into CASSLGSGNTEAFF. The variable domain in full, with the rest retrieved from reference TRBV7-2 and TRBJ1-1, is GAGVSQSPSNKVTEKGKDVELRCDPISGHTALYWYRQSLGQGLEFLIYFQGNSAPDKSGLPSDRFSAERTGGSVSTLTIQRTQQEDSAVYLCASSLGSGNTEAFFGQGTRLTVV.

This clone was counted between two and nine times. The chain recombines TRBV30 with TRBJ1-2; no clear D. Germline CDR1 GTSNPN, CDR2 SVGIG (reference sequence). The germline V and J ends were trimmed by 7 bases and 7 bases, with 16 bases remaining between them. CDR3 length equals 12 residues. This CDR3 is CAYQGRNAGYTF. In DNA, the CDR3 is TGTGCCTACCAAGGGCGGAATGCTGGCTACACCTTC.

J is TRBJ1-4 and V is TRBV15, with a possible D match to TRBD1 (5 bases). V was clipped by 0 bases and J by 6 bases, with 8 bases between them. The CDR3 covers 14 residues. The germline V gene has CDR1 LNHNV and CDR2 YYDKDF (reference sequence). CDR3 protein: CATSRDVGDEKLFF. The CDR3 DNA reads TGTGCCACCAGCAGAGATGTAGGGGATGAAAAACTGTTTTTT.

The chain joins TRBV5-1 to TRBJ2-1, with TRBD2 identical over 14 bases. Trimming cost V 4 bases and J 7 bases; bases outside gene matches: 4. Germline V CDR1 and CDR2: SGHRS, YFSETQ. CDR3 length: 15 amino acids. The CDR3 nucleotides read TGCGCCAGCAGCATCGGACTAGCGGGGGGTAATGAGCAGTTCTTC. Protein: CASSIGLAGGNEQFF.

V is TRBV30 and J is TRBJ2-7, with 10 bases that match TRBD1. The CDR3 loop spans 12 amino acids. V lost 3 bases and J lost 7; bases outside the gene matches: 3. CDR1 is GTSNPN and CDR2 is SVGIG in the germline V gene (reference sequence). The CDR3 DNA reads TGTGCCTGGAGCGGACAGGGGGGAGAGCAGTACTTC. Its translation: CAWSGQGGEQYF.

This sequence joins TRBV29-1 and TRBJ2-2; perhaps TRBD2 as D (6 bases). The CDR3 has 14 amino acids. The V end lost 4 bases, the J end lost 3 bases, and 12 bases lay between the germline ends. CDR1 is SQVTM and CDR2 is ANQGSEA in the germline V gene. CDR3 bases: TGCAGCGTTGGCAGGGAGGTTGACACCGGGGAGCTGTTTTTT. Amino acids: CSVGREVDTGELFF.

This clone appeared many times. CDR3 amino acids: CASSPPGTGYTEAFF. CDR3 nucleotides: TGTGCCAGCAGCCCACCGGGGACAGGGTACACTGAAGCTTTCTTT. The chain combines TRBV5-4 with TRBJ1-1, with TRBD1 matching over 9 bases. This CDR3 is 15 amino acids long. Germline CDR1 is SGHNT and CDR2 is YYREEE (reference sequence). Unmatched junction bases numbered 7, after V lost 4 bases and J lost 3 bases.

This clone was seen only a few times. This chain links TRBV4-2 with TRBJ1-1; TRBD1 aligns across 8 bases. Germline V gene sequence: CDR1 LGHNA, CDR2 YNFKEQ. With V trimmed by 5 bases and J by 5 bases, 7 bases remained unmatched. The CDR3 covers 14 residues. The CDR3 protein is CASSYGQGRTEAFF. The CDR3 DNA follows: TGTGCCAGCAGCTATGGACAGGGACGAACTGAAGCTTTCTTT.

Here the CDR3 DNA reads TGCGCCAGCAGCTTGGCGCAGGGGGCTAAAGGCGAGCAGTACTTC. Translation: CASSLAQGAKGEQYF. The rearrangement links TRBV5-1 to TRBJ2-7; 8 bases are shared with TRBD1. There are 15 residues in the CDR3. Unmatched junction bases numbered 8, after V lost 0 bases and J lost 6 bases. CDR1 is SGHRS and CDR2 is YFSETQ in the germline V gene.

The rearrangement uses TRBV30 and TRBJ1-2; D gene ambiguous. V dropped 2 bases and J dropped 6 bases, with 10 bases sitting between them. Germline-derived CDR1 and CDR2 are GTSNPN and SVGIG (reference sequence). The CDR3 spans 12 residues. CDR3: CAWSRLKDGYTF. The CDR3 DNA is TGTGCCTGGAGTAGGCTGAAGGATGGCTACACCTTC.

This clone turned up a few times. The V and J genes are TRBV25-1 and TRBJ2-1, with 9 bases fitting TRBD1. Germline CDR1 is MGHDK and CDR2 is SYGVNS. The CDR3 spans 13 residues. V was clipped by 4 bases and J by 8 bases; unmatched bases: 3. The CDR3 sequence is CASSARTGDEQFF. In nucleotides, the CDR3 is TGTGCCAGCAGTGCACGGACAGGGGATGAGCAGTTCTTC.

The J gene is TRBJ2-7, the V gene TRBV9; 7 bases fit TRBD2. Germline V gene sequence: CDR1 SGDLS, CDR2 YYNGEE. This CDR3 comprises 14 residues. V shed 2 bases and J 5 bases; nucleotides not matched to a gene: 7. The CDR3 DNA sequence: TGTGCCAGCAGCGTGAGACTAGCTAGAGACGAGCAGTACTTC. Its translation is CASSVRLARDEQYF.

The chain combines TRBV7-9 with TRBJ2-1; D might be TRBD2 (6 bases). Germline-derived CDR1 and CDR2 are SEHNR and FQNEAQ (reference sequence). The V gene lost 1 base and the J gene lost 5 bases, with 9 bases spanning the gap. The CDR3 has 14 residues. CDR3 amino acids: CASSLGRGNNEQFF. CDR3 sequence (DNA): TGTGCCAGCAGCTTAGGACGGGGGAACAATGAGCAGTTCTTC.

The CDR3 coding sequence is TGTGCCAGCAGCGTAGTAGCGGGGACCACAGATACGCAGTATTTT. This codes for CASSVVAGTTDTQYF. The rearrangement joins TRBV9 to TRBJ2-3, with TRBD2 matching over 8 bases. Germline CDR1 and CDR2: SGDLS and YYNGEE. Trimming cost V 0 bases and J 2 bases; bases outside gene matches: 2. The CDR3 is 15 amino acids.

This chain links TRBV4-1 with TRBJ1-1; maybe TRBD1 (5 bases). The length of the CDR3 is 18 residues. V lost 6 bases to trimming and J lost 5 bases, with 28 bases between them. Germline V gives CDR1 MGHRA, CDR2 YSYEKL. The CDR3 is CASRHIGQGRKNMTEAFF. For the CDR3, the DNA is TGCGCCAGCAGACATATCGGACAAGGTCGAAAGAATATGACTGAAGCTTTCTTT.

Only a few counts were recorded for this clone. The chain combines TRBV18 with TRBJ1-2, with D uncertain. The V end was cut by 0 bases, the J end by 1 base, with 12 bases between. The CDR3 sequence is 16 residues long. The germline V gene encodes CDR1 KGHSH and CDR2 LQKENI. This CDR3 reads CASSPPSKGLNYGYTF. Written as DNA, the CDR3 is TGTGCCAGCTCACCACCGAGCAAGGGTCTTAACTATGGCTACACCTTC.

This clone came up a few times. Other DNA sequences in the sample encode the same CDR3. The chain employs TRBV29-1 and TRBJ2-7; TRBD1 matches at 11 bases. The CDR3 loop spans 13 amino acids. V was clipped by 3 bases and J by 2 bases; unmatched bases: 0. The germline gives CDR1 SQVTM, CDR2 ANQGSEA. The CDR3 spells CSVEGQGAYEQYF. Written as DNA, the CDR3 is TGCAGCGTTGAGGGACAGGGGGCCTACGAGCAGTACTTC.

The V gene is TRBV29-1, the J gene TRBJ2-1; TRBD1 matches 7 bases. Germline CDR1 is SQVTM and CDR2 is ANQGSEA. This CDR3 has 13 residues. The junction had 10 bases not matched to a gene; V was cut back by 7 bases and J by 7 bases. CDR3 nucleotides: TGCAGCGCCGCGGACAGGTCTGGTAATGAGCAGTTCTTC. It codes for CSAADRSGNEQFF.

V and J are TRBV27 and TRBJ1-6; D remains unclear. V shed 5 bases and J shed 0 bases, with 11 bases lying between them. Germline loops: CDR1 MNHEY, CDR2 SMNVEV (reference sequence). CDR3 length equals 16 residues. CDR3 protein: CASSAQEGSYNSPLHF. Written as DNA, the CDR3 is TGTGCCAGCAGTGCCCAGGAGGGCTCCTATAATTCACCCCTCCACTTT.